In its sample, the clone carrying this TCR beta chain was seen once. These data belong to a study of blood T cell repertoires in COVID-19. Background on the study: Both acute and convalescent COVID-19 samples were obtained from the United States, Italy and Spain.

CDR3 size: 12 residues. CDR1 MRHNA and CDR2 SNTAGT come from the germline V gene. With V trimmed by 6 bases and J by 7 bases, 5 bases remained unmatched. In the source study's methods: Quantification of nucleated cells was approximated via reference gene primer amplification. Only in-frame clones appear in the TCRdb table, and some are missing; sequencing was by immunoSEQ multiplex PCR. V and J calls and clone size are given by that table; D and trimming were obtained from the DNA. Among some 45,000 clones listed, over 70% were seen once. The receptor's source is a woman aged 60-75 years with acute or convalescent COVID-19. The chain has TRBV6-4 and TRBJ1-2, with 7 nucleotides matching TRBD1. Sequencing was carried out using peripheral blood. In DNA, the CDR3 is TGTGCCAGCAGGGGGACAGTCGGTGGCTACACCTTC. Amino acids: CASRGTVGGYTF.